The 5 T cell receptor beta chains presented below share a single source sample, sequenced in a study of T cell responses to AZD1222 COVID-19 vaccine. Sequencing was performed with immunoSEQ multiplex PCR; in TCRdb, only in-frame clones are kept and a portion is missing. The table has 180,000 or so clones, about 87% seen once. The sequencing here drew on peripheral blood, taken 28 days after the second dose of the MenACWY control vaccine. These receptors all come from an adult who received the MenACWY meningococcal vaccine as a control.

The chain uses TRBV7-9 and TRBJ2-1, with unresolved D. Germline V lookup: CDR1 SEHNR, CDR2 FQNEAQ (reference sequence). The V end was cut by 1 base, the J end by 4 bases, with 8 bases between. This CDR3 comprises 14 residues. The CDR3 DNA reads TGTGCCAGCAGCTTAGTTGCACTATACAATGAGCAGTTCTTC. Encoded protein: CASSLVALYNEQFF. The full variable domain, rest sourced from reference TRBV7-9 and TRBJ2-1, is DTGVSQNPRHKITKRGQNVTFRCDPISEHNRLYWYRQTLGQGPEFLTYFQNEAQLEKSRLLSDRFSAERPKGSFSTLEIQRTEQGDSAMYLCASSLVALYNEQFFGPGTRLTVL.

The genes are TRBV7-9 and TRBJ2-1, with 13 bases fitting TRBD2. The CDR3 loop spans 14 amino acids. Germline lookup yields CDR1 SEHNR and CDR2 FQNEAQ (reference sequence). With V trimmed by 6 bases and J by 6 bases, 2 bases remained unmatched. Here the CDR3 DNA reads TGTGCCAGCAGGGGACTAGCGGGATCCAATGAGCAGTTCTTC. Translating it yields CASRGLAGSNEQFF. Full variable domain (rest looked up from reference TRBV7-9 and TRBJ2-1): DTGVSQNPRHKITKRGQNVTFRCDPISEHNRLYWYRQTLGQGPEFLTYFQNEAQLEKSRLLSDRFSAERPKGSFSTLEIQRTEQGDSAMYLCASRGLAGSNEQFFGPGTRLTVL.

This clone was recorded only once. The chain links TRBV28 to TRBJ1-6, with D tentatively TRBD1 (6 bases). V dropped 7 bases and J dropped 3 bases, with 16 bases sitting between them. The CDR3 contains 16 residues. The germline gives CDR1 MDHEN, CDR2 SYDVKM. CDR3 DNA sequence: TGTGCCAGCACCTCCCGAGACAGGTTCTATAATTCACCCCTCCACTTT. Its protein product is CASTSRDRFYNSPLHF.

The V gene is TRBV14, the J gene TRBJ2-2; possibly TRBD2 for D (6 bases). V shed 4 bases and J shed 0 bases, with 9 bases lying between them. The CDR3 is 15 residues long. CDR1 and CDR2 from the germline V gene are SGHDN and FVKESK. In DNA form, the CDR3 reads TGTGCCAGCAGCCGCCGGGAGACGAACACCGGGGAGCTGTTTTTT. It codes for CASSRRETNTGELFF.

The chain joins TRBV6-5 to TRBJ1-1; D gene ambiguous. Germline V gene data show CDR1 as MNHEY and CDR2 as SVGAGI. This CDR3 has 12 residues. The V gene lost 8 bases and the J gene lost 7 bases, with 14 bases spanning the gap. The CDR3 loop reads CASVVGAGEAFF. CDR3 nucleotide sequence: TGTGCCAGCGTGGTGGGCGCGGGTGAAGCTTTCTTT.